Below, one TCR beta chain is given with its context. Its target is unknown. The data were obtained in a study of cytotoxic CD8 clonotypes in ibrutinib-treated CLL. Study-wide background: Within the patient group, 11 were relapsed/refractory and 15 treatment-naive, and around 17 were IGHV unmutated.

This CDR3 has 11 amino acids. The germline V and J ends were trimmed by 4 bases and 9 bases, with 12 bases remaining between them. Germline loops: CDR1 DFQATT, CDR2 SNEGSKA (reference sequence). T cells were sequenced at a targeted depth of 1 in 200,000 to 1 in 1 million. Data came from immunoSEQ multiplex PCR; TCRdb stores just in-frame clones and leaves some out. This sample has approximately 15,000 clones, with less than 70% found just once. The study, taken as a whole, reports: The clonality rise at ibrutinib response reflected private clonotype expansion.

The sample here was PBMCs, taken before ibrutinib treatment. V gene TRBV20-1 combines with J gene TRBJ2-5, with D tentatively TRBD1 (6 bases). The clonotype comes from a human donor with chronic lymphocytic leukemia. DNA of the CDR3: TGCAGTGCTATGACAGGTCGGGCCCAGTACTTC. It encodes CSAMTGRAQYF.